These T cell receptor beta chains were read from a single sample in a study of blood T cell repertoires in COVID-19. Profiled with immunoSEQ multiplex PCR; TCRdb holds only in-frame clones, not every one. The sample has roughly 400,000 clones, about 88% seen once. Source material: PBMCs or T cells enriched from blood (not recorded which). These receptors were obtained from a woman between 18 and 29 years old who had been exposed to COVID-19. Each CDR3 is given with its conserved first and last residue. A D gene is named only where the DNA matches it firmly. Expanded clones are given a class, and other clones once, few, many or no size at all.

j_call clone_size d_call v_call cdr3_aa cdr3_nt
TRBJ2-3 - - TRBV6-1 CASSETGLGGTKSTDTQYF TGTGCCAGCAGTGAGACGGGGTTGGGGGGGACAAAAAGCACAGATACGCAGTATTTT
TRBJ2-2 - - TRBV19 CASSESFGELFF TGTGCCAGTAGCGAAAGCTTCGGGGAGCTGTTTTTT
TRBJ1-1 few - TRBV6-5 CASRLRRVTEAFF TGTGCCAGCAGGCTCCGGAGGGTCACTGAAGCTTTCTTT
TRBJ1-2 few TRBD1 TRBV12-3/TRBV12-4 CASSPAGGQGYTF TGTGCCAGCAGTCCGGCAGGGGGGCAGGGCTACACCTTC
TRBJ1-2 - - TRBV6-5 CASSYKGNYGYTF TGTGCCAGCAGTTACAAGGGGAACTATGGCTACACCTTC
TRBJ2-3 many - TRBV21-1 CASSNIMGRGSRDTQYF TGTGCCAGCAGCAACATTATGGGGCGGGGTTCCCGGGATACGCAGTATTTT
TRBJ1-1 - - TRBV12-2 CASRHSRDRAYGNTEAFF TGTGCAAGTCGCCACTCCCGGGACAGGGCTTATGGGAACACTGAAGCTTTCTTT
TRBJ1-2 - - TRBV5-6 CASSLSGNGYTF TGTGCCAGCAGCTTGTCCGGGAACGGCTACACCTTC
TRBJ1-2 - - TRBV2 CASMTASANYGYTF TGTGCCAGCATGACAGCCTCAGCTAACTATGGCTACACCTTC
TRBJ2-3 - - TRBV6-5 CASSPGWGPGDTQYF TGTGCCAGCAGCCCAGGCTGGGGCCCTGGAGATACGCAGTATTTT
TRBJ1-1 - TRBD1 TRBV6-5 CASREDRGGLSEAFF TGTGCCAGCAGAGAGGACAGGGGAGGATTATCTGAAGCTTTCTTT
TRBJ2-3 once TRBD2 TRBV5-1 CASSTGTSGSSDTQYF TGCGCCAGCAGCACCGGGACTAGCGGGAGTTCAGATACGCAGTATTTT
TRBJ2-5 few TRBD2 TRBV5-1 CASSEGLAAWETQYF TGCGCCAGCAGCGAAGGACTAGCGGCCTGGGAGACCCAGTACTTC
TRBJ1-2 - TRBD1 TRBV27 CASAKQGAKSYGYTF TGTGCCAGCGCTAAACAGGGGGCCAAATCCTATGGCTACACCTTC
TRBJ2-1 - - TRBV6-4 CASSADMARPEQFF TGTGCCAGCAGTGCAGATATGGCGAGGCCTGAGCAGTTCTTC
TRBJ1-3 - - TRBV4-3 CASTVSESSGNTIYF TGCGCCAGCACTGTTTCGGAGAGCTCTGGAAACACCATATATTTT
TRBJ2-2 - - TRBV5-1 CASSFGGTNTGELFF TGCGCCAGCAGCTTTGGCGGGACGAACACCGGGGAGCTGTTTTTT
TRBJ1-5 - TRBD1 TRBV30 CAWRDRGGGNQPQHF TGTGCCTGGAGGGACAGGGGAGGTGGGAATCAGCCCCAGCATTTT
TRBJ1-2 - TRBD1 TRBV7-2 CASTLGQGVANYGYTF TGTGCCAGCACCCTCGGACAGGGGGTGGCTAACTATGGCTACACCTTC
TRBJ2-1 - TRBD2 TRBV20-1 CSASSGTSVNEQFF TGCAGTGCTAGTTCCGGGACTAGCGTAAATGAGCAGTTCTTC
TRBJ2-7 few TRBD2 TRBV19 CASASGEAYEQYF TGTGCCAGCGCTAGCGGGGAGGCCTACGAGCAGTACTTC
TRBJ2-1 once TRBD1 TRBV9 CASSPTGTGGYNEQFF TGTGCCAGCAGTCCCACCGGGACAGGGGGCTACAATGAGCAGTTCTTC
TRBJ1-1 - - TRBV2 CASSDGQYEAFF TGTGCCAGCAGTGACGGACAGTATGAAGCTTTCTTT
TRBJ1-2 - TRBD1 TRBV23-1 CASSQPGQGGAAGCGYTF TGCGCCAGCAGTCAACCAGGACAGGGTGGAGCAGCGGGGTGTGGCTACACCTTC
TRBJ1-6 - TRBD1 TRBV6-1 CASSDGQGNYNSPLHF TGTGCCAGCAGTGACGGACAGGGAAACTATAATTCACCCCTCCACTTT
TRBJ2-7 once TRBD2 TRBV28 CASRGLSGWYEQYF TGTGCCAGCAGGGGGCTTAGCGGGTGGTACGAGCAGTACTTC
TRBJ2-2 - TRBD2 TRBV6-2/TRBV6-3 CASSFLSGGAGELFF TGTGCCAGCAGCTTCCTTAGCGGGGGGGCCGGGGAGCTGTTTTTT
TRBJ2-5 - TRBD2 TRBV28 CASSSIAGPQETQYF TGTGCCAGCAGTTCCATAGCGGGGCCCCAAGAGACCCAGTACTTC